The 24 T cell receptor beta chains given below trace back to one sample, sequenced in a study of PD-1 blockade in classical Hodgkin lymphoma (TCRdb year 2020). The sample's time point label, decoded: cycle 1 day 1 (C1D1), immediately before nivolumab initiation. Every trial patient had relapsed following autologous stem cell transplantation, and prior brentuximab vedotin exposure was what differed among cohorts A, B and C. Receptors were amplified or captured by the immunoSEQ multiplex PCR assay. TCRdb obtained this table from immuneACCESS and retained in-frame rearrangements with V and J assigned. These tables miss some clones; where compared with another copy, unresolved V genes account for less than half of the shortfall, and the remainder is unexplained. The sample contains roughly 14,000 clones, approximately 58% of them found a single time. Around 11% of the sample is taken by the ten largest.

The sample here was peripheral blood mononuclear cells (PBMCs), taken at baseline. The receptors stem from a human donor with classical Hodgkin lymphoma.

CDR3 nucleotides: TGTGCCAGCGGGGGACAGGGAGCAACTAATGAAAAACTGTTTTTT. This gives the protein CASGGQGATNEKLFF. The chain joins TRBV6-1 to TRBJ1-4, with TRBD1 identical over 9 bases. The CDR3 extends over 15 amino acids. Losses at the gene ends were 8 bases for V and 0 bases for J; bases not matched to a gene: 4. The germline V gene encodes CDR1 MNHNS and CDR2 SASEGT.

The CDR3 spells CASSVGGNSPLHF. The CDR3 DNA sequence: TGTGCCAGCAGCGTAGGCGGGAATTCACCCCTCCACTTT. The V gene is TRBV9, the J gene TRBJ1-6; D uncertain. The length of the CDR3 is 13 residues. V was clipped by 0 bases and J by 7 bases, with 5 bases between them. CDR1 and CDR2 from the germline V gene are SGDLS and YYNGEE.

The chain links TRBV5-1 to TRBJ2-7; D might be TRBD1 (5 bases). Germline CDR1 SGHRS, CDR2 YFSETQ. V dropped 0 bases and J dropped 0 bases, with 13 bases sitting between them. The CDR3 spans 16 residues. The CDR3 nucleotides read TGCGCCAGCAGCTTGGGGGCCAGGGATGGCTCCTACGAGCAGTACTTC. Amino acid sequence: CASSLGARDGSYEQYF.

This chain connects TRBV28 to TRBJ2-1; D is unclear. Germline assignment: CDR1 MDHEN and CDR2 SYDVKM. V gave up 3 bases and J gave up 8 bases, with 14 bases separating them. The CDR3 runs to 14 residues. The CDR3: CASSFVAPWDEQFF. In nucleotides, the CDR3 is TGTGCCAGCAGTTTCGTAGCCCCTTGGGATGAGCAGTTCTTC.

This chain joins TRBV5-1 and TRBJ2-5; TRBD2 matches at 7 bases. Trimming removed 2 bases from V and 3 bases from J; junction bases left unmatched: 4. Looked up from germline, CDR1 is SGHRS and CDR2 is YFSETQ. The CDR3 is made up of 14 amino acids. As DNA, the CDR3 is TGCGCCAGCAGCTTAATGGGGGGGGAAGAGACCCAGTACTTC. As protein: CASSLMGGEETQYF.

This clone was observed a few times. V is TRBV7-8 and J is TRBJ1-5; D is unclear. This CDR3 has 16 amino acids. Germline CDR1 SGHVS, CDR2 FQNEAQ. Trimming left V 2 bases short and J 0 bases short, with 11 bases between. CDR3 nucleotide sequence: TGTGCCAGCAGCTTAAGGGTCCAAAATAGCAATCAGCCCCAGCATTTT. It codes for CASSLRVQNSNQPQHF.

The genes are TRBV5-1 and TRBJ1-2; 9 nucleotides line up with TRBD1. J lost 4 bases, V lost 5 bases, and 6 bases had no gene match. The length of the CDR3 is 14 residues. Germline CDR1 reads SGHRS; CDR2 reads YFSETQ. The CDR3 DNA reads TGCGCCAGCAGAAGGGACAGGGCGTCCTATGGCTACACCTTC. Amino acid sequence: CASRRDRASYGYTF. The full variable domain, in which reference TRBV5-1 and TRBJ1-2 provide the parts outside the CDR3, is KAGVTQTPRYLIKTRGQQVTLSCSPISGHRSVSWYQQTPGQGLQFLFEYFSETQRNKGNFPGRFSGRQFSNSRSEMNVSTLELGDSALYLCASRRDRASYGYTFGSGTRLTVV.

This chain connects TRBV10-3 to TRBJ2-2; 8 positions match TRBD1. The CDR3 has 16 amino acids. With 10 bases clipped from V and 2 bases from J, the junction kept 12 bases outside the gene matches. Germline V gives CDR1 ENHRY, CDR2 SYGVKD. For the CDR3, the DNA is TGTGCCACCTCTGAGACAGGGGTTTCTAACACCGGGGAGCTGTTTTTT. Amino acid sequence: CATSETGVSNTGELFF.

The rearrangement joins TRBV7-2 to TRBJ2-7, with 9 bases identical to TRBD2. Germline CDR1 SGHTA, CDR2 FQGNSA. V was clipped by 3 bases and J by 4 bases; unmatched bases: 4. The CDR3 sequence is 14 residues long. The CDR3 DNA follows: TGTGCCAGCAGCTTGCGGGAGGGTTCTTACGAGCAGTACTTC. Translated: CASSLREGSYEQYF.

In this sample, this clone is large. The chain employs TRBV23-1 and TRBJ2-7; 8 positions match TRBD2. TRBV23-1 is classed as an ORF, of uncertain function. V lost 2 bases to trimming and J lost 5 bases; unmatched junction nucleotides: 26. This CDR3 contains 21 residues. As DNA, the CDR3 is TGCGCCAGCAGTCAACATTTACAGGGCCACAAAATGCGGTGTAGCGGGAACGAGCAGTACTTC. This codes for CASSQHLQGHKMRCSGNEQYF.

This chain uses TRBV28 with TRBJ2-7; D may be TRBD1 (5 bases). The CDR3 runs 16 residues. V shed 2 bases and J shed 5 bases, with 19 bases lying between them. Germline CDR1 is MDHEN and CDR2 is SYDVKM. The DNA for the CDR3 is TGTGCCAGCAGTTTAACGGCGGCCCCCACAGGCAACGAGCAGTACTTC. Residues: CASSLTAAPTGNEQYF. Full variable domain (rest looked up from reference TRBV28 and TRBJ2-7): DVKVTQSSRYLVKRTGEKVFLECVQDMDHENMFWYRQDPGLGLRLIYFSYDVKMKEKGDIPEGYSVSREKKERFSLILESASTNQTSMYLCASSLTAAPTGNEQYFGPGTRLTVT.

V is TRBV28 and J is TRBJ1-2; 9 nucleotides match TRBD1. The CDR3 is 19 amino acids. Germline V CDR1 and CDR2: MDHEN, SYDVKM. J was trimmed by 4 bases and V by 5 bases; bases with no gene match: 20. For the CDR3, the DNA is TGTGCCAGCAGTCGTACAGGGGGCTACACGCTTACGGCTTCCTATGGCTACACCTTC. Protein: CASSRTGGYTLTASYGYTF.

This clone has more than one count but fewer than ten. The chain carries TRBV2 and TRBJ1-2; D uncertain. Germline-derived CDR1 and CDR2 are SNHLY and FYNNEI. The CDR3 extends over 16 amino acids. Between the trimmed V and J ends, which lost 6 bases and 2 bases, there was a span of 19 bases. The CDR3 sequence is CASRGWDTSVNYGYTF. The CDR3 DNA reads TGTGCCAGCAGGGGTTGGGATACTTCGGTGAACTATGGCTACACCTTC. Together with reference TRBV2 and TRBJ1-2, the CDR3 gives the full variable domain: EPEVTQTPSHQVTQMGQEVILRCVPISNHLYFYWYRQILGQKVEFLVSFYNNEISEKSEIFDDQFSVERPDGSNFTLKIRSTKLEDSAMYFCASRGWDTSVNYGYTFGSGTRLTVV.

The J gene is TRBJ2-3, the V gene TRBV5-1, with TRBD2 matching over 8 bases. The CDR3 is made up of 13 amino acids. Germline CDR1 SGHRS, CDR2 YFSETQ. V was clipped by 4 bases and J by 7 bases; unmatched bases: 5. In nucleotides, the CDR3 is TGCGCCAGCAGCGACGGGAGGGGTAATACGCAGTATTTT. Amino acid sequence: CASSDGRGNTQYF. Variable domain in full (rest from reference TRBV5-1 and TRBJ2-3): KAGVTQTPRYLIKTRGQQVTLSCSPISGHRSVSWYQQTPGQGLQFLFEYFSETQRNKGNFPGRFSGRQFSNSRSEMNVSTLELGDSALYLCASSDGRGNTQYFGPGTRLTVL.

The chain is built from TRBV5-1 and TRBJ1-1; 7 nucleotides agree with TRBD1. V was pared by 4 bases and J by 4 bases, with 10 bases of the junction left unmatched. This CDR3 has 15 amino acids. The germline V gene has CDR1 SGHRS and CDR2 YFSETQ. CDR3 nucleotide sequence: TGCGCCAGCAGCCCCCCAAGACAGGGAGGCACTGAAGCTTTCTTT. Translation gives CASSPPRQGGTEAFF.

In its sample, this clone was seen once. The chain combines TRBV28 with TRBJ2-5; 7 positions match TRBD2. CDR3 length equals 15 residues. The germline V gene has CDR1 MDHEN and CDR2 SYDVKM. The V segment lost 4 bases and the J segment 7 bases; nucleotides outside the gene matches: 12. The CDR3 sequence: CASSSRDYDARTQYF. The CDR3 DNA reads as TGTGCCAGCAGTTCAAGGGACTACGACGCTCGGACCCAGTACTTC. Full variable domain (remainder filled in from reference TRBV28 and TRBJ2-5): DVKVTQSSRYLVKRTGEKVFLECVQDMDHENMFWYRQDPGLGLRLIYFSYDVKMKEKGDIPEGYSVSREKKERFSLILESASTNQTSMYLCASSSRDYDARTQYFGPGTRLLVL.

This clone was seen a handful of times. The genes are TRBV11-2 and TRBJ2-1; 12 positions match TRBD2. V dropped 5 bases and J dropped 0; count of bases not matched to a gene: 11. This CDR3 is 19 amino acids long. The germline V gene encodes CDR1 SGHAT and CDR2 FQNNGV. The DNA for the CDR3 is TGTGCCAGCAGCCCCCGACTAGCGGGAGCCTTTTTCTCCTACAATGAGCAGTTCTTC. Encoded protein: CASSPRLAGAFFSYNEQFF.

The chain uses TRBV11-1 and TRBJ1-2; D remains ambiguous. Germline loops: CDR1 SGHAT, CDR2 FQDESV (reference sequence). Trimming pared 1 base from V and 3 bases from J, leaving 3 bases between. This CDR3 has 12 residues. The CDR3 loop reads CASSLDHYGYTF. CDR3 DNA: TGTGCCAGCAGCTTAGATCACTATGGCTACACCTTC.

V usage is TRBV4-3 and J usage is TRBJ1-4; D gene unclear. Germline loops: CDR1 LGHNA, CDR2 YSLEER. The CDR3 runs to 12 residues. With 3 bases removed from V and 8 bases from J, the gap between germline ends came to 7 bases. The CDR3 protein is CASSQNNEKLFF. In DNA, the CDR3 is TGCGCCAGCAGCCAGAATAACGAAAAACTGTTTTTT.

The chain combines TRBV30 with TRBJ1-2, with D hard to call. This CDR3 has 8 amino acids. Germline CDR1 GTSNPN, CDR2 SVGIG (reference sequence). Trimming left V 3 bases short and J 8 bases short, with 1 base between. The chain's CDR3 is CAWRGYTF. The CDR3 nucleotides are TGTGCCTGGAGGGGCTACACCTTC.

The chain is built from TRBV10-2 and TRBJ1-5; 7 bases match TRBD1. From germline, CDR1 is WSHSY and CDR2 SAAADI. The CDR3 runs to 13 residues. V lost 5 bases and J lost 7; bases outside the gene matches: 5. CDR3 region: CASSLDRDQPQHF. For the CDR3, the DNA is TGCGCCAGCAGTTTAGACAGGGACCAGCCCCAGCATTTT.

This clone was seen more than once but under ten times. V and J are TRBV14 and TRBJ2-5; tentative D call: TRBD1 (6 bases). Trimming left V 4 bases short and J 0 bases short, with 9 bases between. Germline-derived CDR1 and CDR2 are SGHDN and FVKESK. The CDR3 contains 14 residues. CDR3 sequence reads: CASSPDSYQETQYF. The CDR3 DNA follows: TGTGCCAGCAGCCCGGACAGTTACCAAGAGACCCAGTACTTC.

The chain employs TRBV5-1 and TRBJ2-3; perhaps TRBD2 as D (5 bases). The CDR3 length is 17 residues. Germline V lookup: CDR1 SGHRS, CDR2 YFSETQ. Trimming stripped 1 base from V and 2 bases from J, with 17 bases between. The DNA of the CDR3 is TGCGCCAGCAGCTTGTGGTGGGTCGGGGTTAACACAGATACGCAGTATTTT. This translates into CASSLWWVGVNTDTQYF.

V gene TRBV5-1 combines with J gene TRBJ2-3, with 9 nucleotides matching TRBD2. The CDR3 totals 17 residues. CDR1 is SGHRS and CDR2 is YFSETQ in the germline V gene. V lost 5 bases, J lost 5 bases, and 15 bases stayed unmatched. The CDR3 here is CASSHRGGRAGGDTQYF. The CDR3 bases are TGCGCCAGCAGTCATCGTGGCGGGAGGGCCGGCGGAGATACGCAGTATTTT.